This section outlines one T cell receptor (beta chain) sequence together with its context. Its antigen is still unknown. This specimen comes from a study of cytomegalovirus exposure and HLA in healthy donors. Overall study context: A later analysis reported the same platform for the roughly 120 validation repertoires and the 666 first-cohort repertoires.

Looked up from germline, CDR1 is LNHDA and CDR2 is SQIVND (reference sequence). V gave up 3 bases and J gave up 0 bases, with 6 bases separating them. This CDR3 is 14 amino acids long. The table came from immunoSEQ multiplex PCR; TCRdb's copy has only in-frame clones and leaves some out. Seen here are about 140,000 clones, 86% observed once, and the top ten hold about 2.7%. Study observations and caveats: The CMV antigen specificity of three CMV-associated chains was confirmed through in vitro analysis. The authors listed over 150 TCR beta chains as cytomegalovirus-associated. Most sequenced TCRs were rare (though some public TCRs occurred in many donors).

The sequenced sample consisted of PBMCs. This sequence originates from a man in his late teens or twenties in good health and CMV-seronegative. V is TRBV19 and J is TRBJ1-3; no definite D call. CDR3: CASSIRSSGNTIYF. DNA of the CDR3: TGTGCCAGTAGTATTAGGAGCTCTGGAAACACCATATATTTT.